This TCR beta chain was profiled in a study of blood T cell repertoires in COVID-19. Background on the study: The origin of the acute and convalescent COVID-19 samples was the United States, Italy and Spain. In each case, the material was cDNA or gDNA derived from T cells, B-cell-depleted T cells, or PBMCs.

Germline CDR1 reads SQVTM; CDR2 reads ANQGSEA. This CDR3 spans 12 amino acids. V lost 0 bases and J 7 bases, leaving 9 bases between the germline ends. Original handling: Reference gene primer amplification gave estimated nucleated cell counts. TCRdb keeps only in-frame clones here, not all; method: immunoSEQ multiplex PCR. V, J and clone size are taken as reported in that table, and D and trimming were inferred from the DNA itself. The sample holds roughly 300,000 clones, over 75% seen once. This receptor was taken from a man younger than 35 with active or convalescent COVID-19. The chain combines TRBV29-1 with TRBJ1-2; D is uncertain. What was sequenced was peripheral blood. The CDR3 is CSVEDPGGGYTF. CDR3 nucleotides: TGCAGCGTTGAAGATCCCGGTGGTGGCTACACCTTC. The variable domain in full, with the rest retrieved from reference TRBV29-1 and TRBJ1-2, is SAVISQKPSRDICQRGTSLTIQCQVDSQVTMMFWYRQQPGQSLTLIATANQGSEATYESGFVIDKFPISRPNLTFSTLTVSNMSPEDSSIYLCSVEDPGGGYTFGSGTRLTVV.